Listed here are 10 T cell receptor beta chains from one sample, sequenced in a study of blood T cell repertoires in COVID-19. Method: immunoSEQ multiplex PCR; TCRdb's copy keeps in-frame clones and lacks some. Counted here are roughly 200,000 clones, approximately 90% occurring once; the ten biggest clones make up around 12%. Sequenced material: peripheral blood. These receptors came from a woman younger than 35 who had recovered from COVID-19.

The rearrangement joins TRBV11-2 to TRBJ2-3; TRBD2 matches at 13 bases. The length of the CDR3 is 20 residues. J gave up 8 bases and V 0 bases, and 17 bases lay outside the gene matches. CDR1 SGHAT and CDR2 FQNNGV come from the germline V gene. The CDR3 region has the DNA TGTGCCAGCAGCTTAGAATTCCCCACACTAGCGGGAGGGACCAAGGTTACGCAGTATTTT. It codes for CASSLEFPTLAGGTKVTQYF.

This clone was recorded only once. This sample includes further DNA sequences coding for the same CDR3. The V gene is TRBV20-1, the J gene TRBJ1-2; unclear D gene. The CDR3 covers 10 residues. Trimming took 6 bases from V and 5 from J, leaving 7 bases between them. CDR1 and CDR2 (germline): DFQATT, SNEGSKA (reference sequence). The CDR3 loop reads CSATGYGYTF. The CDR3 region has the DNA TGCAGTGCCACCGGGTATGGCTACACCTTC.

The V gene is TRBV7-2, the J gene TRBJ2-3, with 8 bases lining up with TRBD2. The germline V gene encodes CDR1 SGHTA and CDR2 FQGNSA. This CDR3 region has 16 residues. V lost 5 bases, J lost 0 bases, and 7 bases stayed unmatched. Written as DNA, the CDR3 is TGTGCCAGCAGCCCCTCTAGCGGGTTTAGCACAGATACGCAGTATTTT. Its protein product is CASSPSSGFSTDTQYF.

CDR3 bases: TGCAGCGCCGGGAGTCAGTACGAGCAGTACTTC. Translated: CSAGSQYEQYF. This rearrangement joins TRBV29-1 to TRBJ2-7; weak D call: TRBD2 (6 bases). Trimming removed 7 bases at V and 4 bases at J, with 11 bases between. The CDR3 is made up of 11 amino acids. Germline V lookup: CDR1 SQVTM, CDR2 ANQGSEA.

This chain links TRBV7-2 with TRBJ1-3, with D unclear. With 4 bases removed from V and 2 bases from J, the gap between germline ends came to 15 bases. This CDR3 has 16 residues. In germline, CDR1 is SGHTA, CDR2 FQGNSA. The CDR3 nucleotides read TGTGCCAGCAGCTCGAACCACGGAGGAGCTGGAAACACCATATATTTT. Translating gives CASSSNHGGAGNTIYF.

The chain is built from TRBV5-4 and TRBJ2-5; the match to TRBD2 covers 11 bases. Germline values: CDR1 SGHNT, CDR2 YYREEE (reference sequence). CDR3 size: 15 residues. V dropped 4 bases and J dropped 1; count of bases not matched to a gene: 3. The DNA of the CDR3 is TGTGCCAGCAGCACCGGGACTAGCGGCCAAGAGACCCAGTACTTC. Translation gives CASSTGTSGQETQYF.

This clone was recorded a few times. The chain has TRBV7-3 and TRBJ2-7; 8 bases match TRBD2. Germline V gene sequence: CDR1 SGHTA, CDR2 FQGTGA. The CDR3 runs 14 residues. Losses at the gene ends were 5 bases for V and 3 bases for J; bases not matched to a gene: 6. The CDR3 sequence is CASSPREGHYEQYF. The DNA of the CDR3 is TGTGCCAGCAGCCCCCGGGAGGGCCACTACGAGCAGTACTTC.

The rearrangement uses TRBV10-1 and TRBJ1-5, with 9 nucleotides matching TRBD1. The CDR3 runs to 16 residues. CDR1 WNHNN and CDR2 SYGVQD come from the germline V gene (reference sequence). V shed 2 bases, J shed 1 base, and the junction held 3 bases outside the gene matches. The CDR3 bases are TGCGCCAGCAGTGAGGGGACAGGGAAAAGCAATCAGCCCCAGCATTTT. Translating gives CASSEGTGKSNQPQHF.

The rearrangement joins TRBV7-3 to TRBJ2-1; 9 bases match TRBD2. CDR1 and CDR2 from the germline V gene are SGHTA and FQGTGA. The CDR3 runs 15 residues. Trimming took 2 bases from V and 7 from J; bases not matched to a gene: 6. The CDR3 nucleotides are TGTGCCAGCAGCTTATTGGGGACTAGCATAAATGAGCAGTTCTTC. This translates into CASSLLGTSINEQFF.

V gene TRBV14 combines with J gene TRBJ2-3; 8 bases agree with TRBD2. The germline V gene encodes CDR1 SGHDN and CDR2 FVKESK. The V segment lost 4 bases and the J segment 2 bases; nucleotides outside the gene matches: 5. The CDR3 runs to 15 residues. The CDR3 DNA is TGTGCCAGCAGCCGGGGACTAGGATCCACAGATACGCAGTATTTT. Translated, it gives CASSRGLGSTDTQYF. Looking up the rest from reference TRBV14 and TRBJ2-3 gives the full variable domain: EAGVTQFPSHSVIEKGQTVTLRCDPISGHDNLYWYRRVMGKEIKFLLHFVKESKQDESGMPNNRFLAERTGGTYSTLKVQPAELEDSGVYFCASSRGLGSTDTQYFGPGTRLTVL.